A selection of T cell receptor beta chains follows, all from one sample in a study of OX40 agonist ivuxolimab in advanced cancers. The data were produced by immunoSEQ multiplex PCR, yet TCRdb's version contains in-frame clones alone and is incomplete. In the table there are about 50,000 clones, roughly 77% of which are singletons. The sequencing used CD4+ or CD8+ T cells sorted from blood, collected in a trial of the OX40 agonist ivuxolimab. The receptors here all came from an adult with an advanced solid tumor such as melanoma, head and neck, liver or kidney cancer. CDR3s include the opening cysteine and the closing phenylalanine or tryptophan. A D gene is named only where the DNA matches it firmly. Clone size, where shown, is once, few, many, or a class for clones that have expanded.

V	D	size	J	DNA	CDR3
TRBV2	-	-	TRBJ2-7	TGTGCCAGCTCCTCGACAGGATACGAGCAGTACTTC	CASSSTGYEQYF
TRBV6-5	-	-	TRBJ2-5	TGTGCCAGCAGAACCTACCACGGGACCCAGTACTTC	CASRTYHGTQYF
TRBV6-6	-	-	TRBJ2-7	TGTGCCAGCAGTTATGTTGGGATTACGGGGGACGAGCAGTACTTC	CASSYVGITGDEQYF
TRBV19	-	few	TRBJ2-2	TGTGCCAGTAGACGATTAGGGGCAGGTTGGTTCATGGACACCGGGGAGCTGTTTTTT	CASRRLGAGWFMDTGELFF
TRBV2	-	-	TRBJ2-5	TGTGCCAGCAGTGCCCCCTTGACAGGAGGGCAAGAGACCCAGTACTTC	CASSAPLTGGQETQYF
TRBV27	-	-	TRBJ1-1	-	CASSFQVSANTEAFF
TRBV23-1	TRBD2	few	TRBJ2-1	TGCGCCAGCAGTCAATCGGGCGGGGGGGCTATACAGTTAGGCAATGAGCAGTTCTTC	CASSQSGGGAIQLGNEQFF
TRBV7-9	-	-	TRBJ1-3	TGTGCCAGCAGCTTAAGCGCTGGAAACACCATATATTTT	CASSLSAGNTIYF
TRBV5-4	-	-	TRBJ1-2	TGTGCCAGCAGCTTAGGGACGAGCTATGGCTACACCTTC	CASSLGTSYGYTF
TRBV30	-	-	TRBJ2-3	TGTGCCTGGAGGACAGGCCCCCCAGATACGCAGTATTTT	CAWRTGPPDTQYF
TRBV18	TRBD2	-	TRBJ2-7	TGTGCCAGCTCACTACTAGCGGGGGGCTACGAGCAGTACTTC	CASSLLAGGYEQYF
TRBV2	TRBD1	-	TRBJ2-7	TGTGCCAGCAGTCAAGGGACAGGGGGAAGGCAACTCTACGAGCAGTACTTC	CASSQGTGGRQLYEQYF
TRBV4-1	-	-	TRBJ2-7	TGCGCCAGCAGCCAAGGGGCACCAGCCTACGAGCAGTACTTC	CASSQGAPAYEQYF
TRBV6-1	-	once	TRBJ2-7	TGTGCCAGCAGTCGGGTCTACGAGCAGTACTTC	CASSRVYEQYF
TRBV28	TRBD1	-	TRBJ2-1	TGTGCCAGCAGTCCGTTCCAGGGGGTCCACAATGAGCAGTTCTTC	CASSPFQGVHNEQFF
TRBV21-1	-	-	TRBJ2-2	TGTGCCAGCAGCAAAGGGGGGCGGAACACCGGGGAGCTGTTTTTT	CASSKGGRNTGELFF
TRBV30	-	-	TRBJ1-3	TGTGCCTGGACCTCGGGGACTGGAAACACCATATATTTT	CAWTSGTGNTIYF
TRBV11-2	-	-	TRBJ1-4	TGTGCCAGCAGTCCGCCAGGGGCAGGGGAAAAACTGTTTTTT	CASSPPGAGEKLFF
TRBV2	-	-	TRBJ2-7	TGTGCCAGCAGTCGGGGGGCTGGAACTTACGAGCAGTACTTC	CASSRGAGTYEQYF
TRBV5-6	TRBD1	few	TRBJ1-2	TGTGCCAGCAGCTTGGAGACAGGGGTTTTCTATGGCTACACCTTC	CASSLETGVFYGYTF
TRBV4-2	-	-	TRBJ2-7	TGTGCCAGCAGCCAAGAACTTGGGGGCTACGAGCAGTACTTC	CASSQELGGYEQYF
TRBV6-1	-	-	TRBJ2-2	TGTGCCAGCAAGGGTAACCTAAGAACCGGGGAGCTGTTTTTT	CASKGNLRTGELFF
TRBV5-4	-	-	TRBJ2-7	TGTGCCAGCAGCCGGAACTACGAGCAGTACTTC	CASSRNYEQYF
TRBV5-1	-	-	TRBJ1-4	TGCGCCAGCAGCTTGGGGCAGCCGAATGAAAAACTGTTTTTT	CASSLGQPNEKLFF
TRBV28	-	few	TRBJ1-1	TGTGCCAGCAGTCTCCTGGGCACTGAAGCTTTCTTT	CASSLLGTEAFF
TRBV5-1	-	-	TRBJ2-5	TGCGCCAGCAGCTCGGACCCCTTCCAAGAGACCCAGTACTTC	CASSSDPFQETQYF
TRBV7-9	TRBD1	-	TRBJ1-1	TGTGCCAGCAGCTTCACAGGGGGCACTGAAGCTTTCTTT	CASSFTGGTEAFF
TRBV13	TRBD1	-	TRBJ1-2	TGTGCCAGCAGCCCACAGGGGGCGCAGGGTGGCTACACCTTC	CASSPQGAQGGYTF
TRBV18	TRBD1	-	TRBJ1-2	TGTGCCAGCTCACAGGGGGCCGACTATGGCTACACCTTC	CASSQGADYGYTF
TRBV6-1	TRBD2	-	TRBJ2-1	TGTGCCAGCAGTGATAGGAGGGCTAGCGGGTTATTGGGCTCCTACAATGAGCAGTTCTTC	CASSDRRASGLLGSYNEQFF
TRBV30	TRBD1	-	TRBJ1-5	TGTGCCTGGAGTGTCGACAGGGGACCAGGTCAGCCCCAGCATTTT	CAWSVDRGPGQPQHF
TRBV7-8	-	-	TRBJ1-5	TGTGCCAGCAGCCAAGGGGCGGGTGGTCAGCCCCAGCATTTT	CASSQGAGGQPQHF
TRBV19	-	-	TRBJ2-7	TGTGCCAGTAGTATCTCACTACCCGGTCGCTACGAGCAGTACTTC	CASSISLPGRYEQYF
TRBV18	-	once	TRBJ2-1	TGTGCCAGCTCACCACCAAATTACAATGAGCAGTTCTTC	CASSPPNYNEQFF
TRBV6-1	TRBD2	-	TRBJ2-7	TGTGCCAGCAGACAGACTAGCGGTTCCACCTACGAGCAGTACTTC	CASRQTSGSTYEQYF
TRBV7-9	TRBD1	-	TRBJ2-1	TGTGCCAGCAGCTGGGACAGGTCCTACAATGAGCAGTTCTTC	CASSWDRSYNEQFF
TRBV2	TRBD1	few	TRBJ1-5	TGTGCCAGCAGGGGGACAGGGGATCAGCCCCAGCATTTT	CASRGTGDQPQHF
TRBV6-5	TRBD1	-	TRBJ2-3	TGTGCCAGCAGCCGACAGGGCCGGAGCACAGATACGCAGTATTTT	CASSRQGRSTDTQYF
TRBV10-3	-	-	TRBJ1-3	TGTGCCATCAGTGGCCGGACGGACGCGGACACCATATATTTT	CAISGRTDADTIYF
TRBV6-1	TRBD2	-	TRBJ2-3	TGTGCCAGCAGTGAAGCTGCGGGACTAGCGGGCACAGATACGCAGTATTTT	CASSEAAGLAGTDTQYF
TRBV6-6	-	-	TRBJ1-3	TGTGCCAGCAGCCCCCTCTACTCTGGAAACACCATATATTTT	CASSPLYSGNTIYF
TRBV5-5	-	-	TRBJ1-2	TGTGCCAGCAGCTTGCTTAGGGGGACTAACTATGGCTACACCTTC	CASSLLRGTNYGYTF
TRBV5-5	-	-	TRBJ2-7	TGTGCCAGCAGCTTGGACCTCTACTCCTACGAGCAGTACTTC	CASSLDLYSYEQYF
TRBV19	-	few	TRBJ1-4	TGTGCCAGTAGTAAGAGCAGCATAAGTGAAAAACTGTTTTTT	CASSKSSISEKLFF
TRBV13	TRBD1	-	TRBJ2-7	TGTGCCAGCAGCCCAGGACAGGCTGGCGAGCAGTACTTC	CASSPGQAGEQYF
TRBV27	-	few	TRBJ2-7	TGTGCCAGCAGGCCAGACTGGGGTTCCTACGAGCAGTACTTC	CASRPDWGSYEQYF
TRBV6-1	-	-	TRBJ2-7	TGTGCCAGCAGTGAGGGTTTAGGGGGATCCTACGAGCAGTACTTC	CASSEGLGGSYEQYF
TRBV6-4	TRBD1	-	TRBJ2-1	TGTGCCAGCAGACAACAGGGGGCAGGCAATGAGCAGTTCTTC	CASRQQGAGNEQFF
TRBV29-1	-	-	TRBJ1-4	TGCAGCGTCGGGGACACCACTAATGAAAAACTGTTTTTT	CSVGDTTNEKLFF
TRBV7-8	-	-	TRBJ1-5	TGTGCCAGCAGCCTCGATAGGTCGGCGGCGGGTTTAGAGTTGTATAGCAATCAGCCCCAGCATTTT	CASSLDRSAAGLELYSNQPQHF
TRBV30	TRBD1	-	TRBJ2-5	TGTGCCTGGAGTAGGGACAGGCAAGAGACCCAGTACTTC	CAWSRDRQETQYF